This TCR beta chain stems from a study of identifying expanded T cells in peripheral blood. CDR3 size: 14 residues. V shed 3 bases and J shed 1 base, with 9 bases lying between them. Germline assignment: CDR1 SNHLY and CDR2 FYNNEI. Measured with immunoSEQ multiplex PCR; TCRdb has only the in-frame clones, and not every one. The top ten clones hold 16% of a sample with around 100,000 clones, roughly 91% of them seen once. J is TRBJ1-1 and V is TRBV2, with a tentative D call TRBD1 (5 bases). The sequenced sample was blood. This clonotype originated in a person aged 18-69 years in good health. The DNA for the CDR3 is TGTGCCAGCAGTGAGACCGGGGGGAACACTGAAGCTTTCTTT. Protein sequence: CASSETGGNTEAFF.